This T cell receptor beta chain was identified in a study of cytomegalovirus exposure and HLA in healthy donors. Whole-study findings and limits: Reports state that TCR beta sequences accurately predicted most subjects' HLA-A and HLA-B alleles. TCR association rates varied by HLA locus in a later analysis, with DRB1 highest and HLA-C lowest.

The CDR3 extends over 12 amino acids. Germline CDR1 SGHNT, CDR2 YYREEE (reference sequence). V dropped 3 bases and J dropped 3 bases, with 6 bases sitting between them. This clone was seen just once. What it recognizes is unknown. A multiplex PCR was run with 60 Vbeta primers and 13 Jbeta primers. TCRdb's table, derived via immunoSEQ multiplex PCR, lists solely in-frame clones and lacks some. The sample gives hundreds of thousands of clones, about 79% of which show up once; about 1.7% is in the top ten. The receptor was derived from a male donor in good health and CMV-seronegative. The sequenced sample consisted of PBMCs. The V and J genes are TRBV5-4 and TRBJ1-2; D not resolved. CDR3 amino acids: CASSSGHYGYTF. The CDR3 DNA follows: TGTGCCAGCAGCTCAGGCCACTATGGCTACACCTTC.